The clone carrying this T cell receptor beta chain was seen a few times. The antigen remains undetermined. The germline V gene encodes CDR1 SQVTM and CDR2 ANQGSEA. The CDR3 totals 13 residues. The junction had 4 bases not matched to a gene; V was cut back by 4 bases and J by 3 bases. The data stem from a study of T-cell reconstitution after alpha-beta-depleted transplantation in children. Broader study findings: Counts and diversity of T cells one year after transplant came mostly from newly produced T cells. Reportedly, only several hundred clones from non-depleted graft cells drove alpha-beta T-cell counts at about two months.

Researchers prepared the TCRbeta library using unique molecular identifiers, the study reports. TCRdb ran MiXCR on the PCR reads and lists one entry per CDR3 protein. This table has about 610,000 distinct CDR3 sequences, roughly 30% appearing once. This chain joins TRBV29-1 and TRBJ2-7; 9 bases agree with TRBD2. The sample in question was PBMCs, obtained before TCRalphabeta/CD19-depleted stem cell transplant. The TCR was taken from a boy under two years old with Wiskott-Aldrich syndrome, due to receive a stem cell transplant. CDR3 region: CSVGPRGGYEQYF. The CDR3 nucleotides are TGCAGCGTTGGGCCGCGGGGGGGCTACGAGCAGTACTTC.